These T cell receptor beta chains were read from a single sample in a study of blood T cell repertoires in COVID-19. Assay: immunoSEQ multiplex PCR; the TCRdb copy retains only in-frame clones and omits some. This table has fewer than 45,000 clones, about 88% appearing once. The sequencing sample was made of peripheral blood. These receptors were obtained from a human donor in a cohort sampled during active COVID-19. The CDR3 runs from the conserved cysteine through the conserved F or W. D genes are given only for firm matches. Not every row has a clone size; where given, it reads once, few, many or a size class.

j_call,d_call,clone_size,v_call,cdr3_aa,cdr3_nt
TRBJ2-2,.,.,TRBV7-9,CASSSGSGFGFTGELFF,TGTGCCAGCAGCTCAGGCAGCGGGTTTGGATTCACCGGGGAGCTGTTTTTT
TRBJ1-6,.,.,TRBV3-1/TRBV3-2,CASSPTGDNSPLHF,TGTGCCAGCAGCCCGACAGGAGATAATTCACCCCTCCACTTT
TRBJ2-5,TRBD2,.,TRBV2,CASSVSGGETQYF,TGTGCCAGCAGTGTTAGCGGGGGGGAGACCCAGTACTTC
TRBJ2-7,TRBD2,few,TRBV5-4,CASSFGAGGSFYEQYF,TGTGCCAGCAGCTTTGGGGCGGGGGGGTCCTTCTACGAGCAGTACTTC
TRBJ1-1,TRBD1,.,TRBV29-1,CSVSAGTVNTEAFF,TGCAGCGTTTCGGCCGGGACAGTGAACACTGAAGCTTTCTTT
TRBJ2-3,.,.,TRBV6-5,CASTRGWTTDTQYF,TGTGCCAGCACCAGGGGCTGGACCACAGATACGCAGTATTTT
TRBJ1-6,TRBD1,few,TRBV7-8,CASSATGGISPLHF,TGTGCCAGCAGCGCCACAGGGGGTATTTCACCCCTCCACTTT
TRBJ2-5,TRBD1,few,TRBV5-1,CASATGTGNQETQYF,TGCGCCAGCGCCACCGGGACAGGGAACCAAGAGACCCAGTACTTC
TRBJ2-7,.,.,TRBV7-8,CASSLVQGVYEQYF,TGTGCCAGCAGCTTAGTACAGGGTGTCTACGAGCAGTACTTC
TRBJ2-5,.,.,TRBV19,CASSSRGETQYF,TGTGCCAGTAGCTCCAGAGGAGAGACCCAGTACTTC
TRBJ1-5,.,.,TRBV12-3/TRBV12-4,CAIQQGPERPQHF,TGTGCCATCCAACAGGGTCCCGAGCGCCCCCAGCATTTT
TRBJ1-1,TRBD1,.,TRBV7-9,CASSARTGGHMNTEAFF,TGTGCCAGCAGCGCCCGGACAGGGGGCCACATGAACACTGAAGCTTTCTTT
TRBJ2-5,TRBD2,.,TRBV10-3,CAISGLAGEVETQYF,TGTGCCATCAGTGGACTAGCGGGGGAGGTGGAGACCCAGTACTTC
TRBJ1-1,.,.,TRBV7-2,CASSLEQTPNTEAFF,TGTGCCAGCAGCTTAGAACAAACCCCGAACACTGAAGCTTTCTTT
TRBJ2-3,TRBD2,medium-sized,TRBV11-3,CASSLGGTLGRDTQYF,TGTGCCAGCAGCTTGGGAGGGACTTTGGGGAGAGATACGCAGTATTTT
TRBJ2-5,TRBD2,.,TRBV7-2,CASSYPGLAEGTQYF,TGTGCCAGCAGCTACCCGGGACTAGCGGAGGGGACCCAGTACTTC
TRBJ1-6,TRBD1,.,TRBV19,CATYEGQGGGPLHF,TGTGCCACCTACGAGGGACAGGGAGGAGGACCCCTCCACTTT
TRBJ2-2,.,.,TRBV2,CASSGLRNGELFF,TGTGCCAGCAGTGGGCTCCGTAACGGGGAGCTGTTTTTT
TRBJ1-5,.,.,TRBV18,CASSPITATQNSNQPQHF,TGTGCCAGCTCACCCATTACAGCCACCCAGAATAGCAATCAGCCCCAGCATTTT
TRBJ1-4,.,.,TRBV29-1,CSVARRGRDEKLFF,TGCAGCGTGGCTCGGCGGGGGAGGGATGAAAAACTGTTTTTT
TRBJ1-1,TRBD1,few,TRBV9,CASSVKGGENTEAFF,TGTGCCAGCAGCGTGAAAGGGGGCGAGAACACTGAAGCTTTCTTT
TRBJ2-3,.,.,TRBV5-4,CASSRQGSTDTQYF,TGTGCCAGCAGTAGGCAGGGGTCCACAGATACGCAGTATTTT
TRBJ2-3,.,.,TRBV7-9,CASGGTLGPGDTQYF,TGTGCCAGCGGCGGGACTCTCGGCCCGGGAGATACGCAGTATTTT
TRBJ1-1,TRBD1,few,TRBV29-1,CSVGEMRQGKAFF,TGCAGCGTTGGGGAAATGCGACAGGGGAAAGCTTTCTTT
TRBJ2-1,.,.,TRBV4-1,CASSQSKRGGRDEQFF,TGCGCCAGCAGCCAAAGTAAGAGGGGGGGCAGAGATGAGCAGTTCTTC
TRBJ2-7,TRBD2,few,TRBV5-1,CASSRGWASGGRSNYEQYF,TGCGCCAGCAGCCGGGGCTGGGCTAGCGGGGGGCGGTCAAACTACGAGCAGTACTTC
TRBJ2-1,TRBD1,.,TRBV12-3/TRBV12-4,CASSPDRDNEQFF,TGTGCCAGCAGCCCGGACAGGGACAATGAGCAGTTCTTC
TRBJ1-6,TRBD1,.,TRBV27,CASSFRTGTSPLHF,TGTGCCAGCAGTTTCCGGACAGGGACTTCACCCCTCCACTTT
TRBJ1-4,.,.,TRBV19,CASSLTNEKLFF,TGTGCCAGTAGTCTGACTAATGAAAAACTGTTTTTT
TRBJ2-7,TRBD2,.,TRBV7-8,CASSLVIGGGYEQYF,TGTGCCAGCAGCTTAGTTATTGGGGGGGGCTACGAGCAGTACTTC
TRBJ2-7,TRBD1,once,TRBV14,CASSPWGQGGFYEQYF,TGTGCCAGCAGCCCATGGGGACAGGGGGGTTTCTACGAGCAGTACTTC
TRBJ1-6,.,.,TRBV10-2,CASSDRGAHSPLHF,TGCGCCAGCAGTGATAGAGGCGCTCATTCACCCCTCCACTTT
TRBJ1-5,.,.,TRBV19,CASSIVQGYQPQHF,TGTGCCAGTAGTATCGTACAGGGTTATCAGCCCCAGCATTTT
TRBJ1-6,.,.,TRBV3-1/TRBV3-2,CASSQGRIFGDMNNSPLHF,TGTGCCAGCAGCCAAGGGCGTATATTTGGGGACATGAATAATTCACCCCTCCACTTT
TRBJ1-3,.,medium-sized,TRBV7-6,CASSPAGGRNTIYF,TGTGCCAGCAGCCCCGCCGGGGGTAGGAACACCATATATTTT
TRBJ2-3,TRBD1,.,TRBV5-5,CASSFGDRGSGRDTQYF,TGTGCCAGCAGCTTCGGAGACAGGGGCTCCGGGAGAGATACGCAGTATTTT